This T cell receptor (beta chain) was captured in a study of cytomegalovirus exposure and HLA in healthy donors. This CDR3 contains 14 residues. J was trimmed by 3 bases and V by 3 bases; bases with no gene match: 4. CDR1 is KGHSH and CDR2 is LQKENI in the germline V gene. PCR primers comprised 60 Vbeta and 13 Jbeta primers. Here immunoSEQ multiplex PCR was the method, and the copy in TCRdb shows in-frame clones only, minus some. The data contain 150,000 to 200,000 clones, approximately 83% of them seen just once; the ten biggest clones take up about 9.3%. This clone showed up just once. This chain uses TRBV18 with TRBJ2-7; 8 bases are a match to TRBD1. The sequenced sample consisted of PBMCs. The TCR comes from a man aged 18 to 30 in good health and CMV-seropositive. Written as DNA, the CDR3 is TGTGCCAGCTCACCCTCGACAGGGGACTACGAGCAGTACTTC. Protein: CASSPSTGDYEQYF.